The 22 T cell receptor beta chains reported below all come from one sample, sequenced in a study of shared clonotypes between healthy human individuals. The protocol was immunoSEQ multiplex PCR, while the TCRdb copy is restricted to in-frame clones and leaves out a portion. The repertoire has over 1.4 million clones, 96% of them found once; the top ten carry about 1%. The specimen sequenced was naive CD4+ T cells sorted from blood. Subset noted: CD45RA+ positively selected. These TCRs come from a man younger than 45 in good health.

The chain is built from TRBV29-1 and TRBJ2-5; no reliable D call. The length of the CDR3 is 13 residues. The V gene lost 2 bases and the J gene lost 0 bases, with 7 bases spanning the gap. Germline V gene data show CDR1 as SQVTM and CDR2 as ANQGSEA. The CDR3 region is CSVETADQETQYF. CDR3 nucleotides: TGCAGCGTTGAAACCGCGGACCAAGAGACCCAGTACTTC.

This chain links TRBV28 with TRBJ2-1; 7 bases align to TRBD2. Losses at the gene ends were 2 bases for V and 15 bases for J; bases not matched to a gene: 13. Germline CDR1 and CDR2: MDHEN and SYDVKM. This CDR3 contains 14 residues. DNA of the CDR3: TGTGCCAGCAGTTTACTCGGACTAGACAGTAGGAGGTTCTTC. Amino acid sequence: CASSLLGLDSRRFF.

The chain couples TRBV9 to TRBJ2-2, with a weak D call TRBD2 (6 bases). V gave up 3 bases and J gave up 2 bases, with 11 bases separating them. Germline lookup yields CDR1 SGDLS and CDR2 YYNGEE. The CDR3 length is 15 residues. The CDR3 nucleotides read TGTGCCAGCAGCGCGGGACTGCCTAACACCGGGGAGCTGTTTTTT. Encoded protein: CASSAGLPNTGELFF.

The chain joins TRBV9 to TRBJ1-1; D remains ambiguous. CDR3 size: 13 residues. Per the germline V gene, CDR1 is SGDLS and CDR2 is YYNGEE. V lost 4 bases and J lost 3, with 10 bases in between. In DNA, the CDR3 is TGTGCCAGCAGCCGCCGGCCGGACACTGAAGCTTTCTTT. It encodes CASSRRPDTEAFF. Complete variable domain (other parts from reference TRBV9 and TRBJ1-1): DSGVTQTPKHLITATGQRVTLRCSPRSGDLSVYWYQQSLDQGLQFLIQYYNGEERAKGNILERFSAQQFPDLHSELNLSSLELGDSALYFCASSRRPDTEAFFGQGTRLTVV.

This chain uses TRBV18 with TRBJ2-3; 10 nucleotides align to TRBD2. CDR1 is KGHSH, CDR2 LQKENI, per germline. Germline trimming cut 2 bases from V and 2 bases from J; bases unmatched to any gene: 4. The CDR3 is 16 amino acids. Here the CDR3 DNA reads TGTGCCAGCTCACCAATACTAGCGGGAACCACAGATACGCAGTATTTT. This sequence encodes CASSPILAGTTDTQYF.

The genes are TRBV5-4 and TRBJ2-7; D possibly corresponds to TRBD1 (6 bases). The CDR3 has 14 amino acids. Trimming took 4 bases from V and 4 from J, leaving 15 bases between them. Looked up from germline, CDR1 is SGHNT and CDR2 is YYREEE (reference sequence). CDR3 in amino acids: CASSNRVGDYEQYF. The CDR3 DNA sequence: TGTGCCAGCAGCAACAGGGTCGGGGATTACGAGCAGTACTTC. The full variable domain, its missing parts supplied by reference TRBV5-4 and TRBJ2-7, is ETGVTQSPTHLIKTRGQQVTLRCSSQSGHNTVSWYQQALGQGPQFIFQYYREEENGRGNFPPRFSGLQFPNYSSELNVNALELDDSALYLCASSNRVGDYEQYFGPGTRLTVT.

V usage is TRBV6-1 and J usage is TRBJ2-3, with 7 nucleotides matching TRBD2. The germline CDR1 and CDR2 sequences are MNHNS and SASEGT. This CDR3 is built from 13 residues. V dropped 4 bases and J dropped 2; count of bases not matched to a gene: 0. The CDR3 sequence: CASSGLATDTQYF. CDR3 DNA: TGTGCCAGCAGTGGACTAGCCACAGATACGCAGTATTTT.

The chain recombines TRBV27 with TRBJ2-5; the D gene is possibly TRBD1 (5 bases). Germline V gene data show CDR1 as MNHEY and CDR2 as SMNVEV (reference sequence). Trimming pared 5 bases from V and 5 bases from J, leaving 15 bases between. This CDR3 is built from 14 residues. The CDR3 region has the DNA TGTGCCAGCAGTCGAAAAGGGGTGTGGGAGACCCAGTACTTC. Protein: CASSRKGVWETQYF.

The V and J genes are TRBV7-7 and TRBJ2-1, with TRBD1 matching 7 bases. The CDR3 extends over 15 amino acids. Trimming cost V 5 bases and J 4 bases; bases outside gene matches: 8. Per germline, CDR1 SSHAT and CDR2 FNYEAQ (reference sequence). The DNA of the CDR3 is TGTGCCAGCAGCCCCGGGACAGTGGGATACAATGAGCAGTTCTTC. It encodes CASSPGTVGYNEQFF.

The chain employs TRBV25-1 and TRBJ2-7; 8 bases are shared with TRBD2. CDR3 length equals 13 residues. The germline gives CDR1 MGHDK, CDR2 SYGVNS. Trimming took 7 bases from V and 4 from J; bases not matched to a gene: 6. The CDR3 DNA reads TGTGCCAGCATCCGCAGCGGGAGTTACGAGCAGTACTTC. It encodes CASIRSGSYEQYF.

This chain connects TRBV2 to TRBJ2-3; 13 bases agree with TRBD2. The V gene's germline CDR1 is SNHLY and CDR2 FYNNEI. The CDR3 is made up of 16 amino acids. V shed 5 bases and J 3 bases; nucleotides not matched to a gene: 5. The CDR3 bases are TGTGCCAGCAGTAACGGACTAGCGGGAGCGACAGATACGCAGTATTTT. Amino acids: CASSNGLAGATDTQYF.

The CDR3 spells CASSLGVSLGTEAFF. DNA of the CDR3: TGCGCCAGCAGCTTGGGGGTCTCCCTGGGTACTGAAGCTTTCTTT. The J gene is TRBJ1-1, the V gene TRBV5-1; D unclear. V was pared by 0 bases and J by 5 bases, with 14 bases between. There are 15 residues in the CDR3. The germline CDR1 and CDR2 sequences are SGHRS and YFSETQ.

J is TRBJ2-1 and V is TRBV25-1; 7 positions match TRBD2. After removal of 5 bases from V and 13 bases from J, the junction contained 11 bases not matched to a gene. The CDR3 contains 13 residues. Per germline, CDR1 MGHDK and CDR2 SYGVNS. Here the CDR3 reads CASSNLAGQEQFF. The CDR3 region has the DNA TGTGCCAGCAGTAATTTAGCGGGCCAAGAACAGTTCTTC.

The rearrangement links TRBV29-1 to TRBJ1-1; D remains ambiguous. CDR3 length equals 12 residues. Germline-derived CDR1 and CDR2 are SQVTM and ANQGSEA. Between the trimmed V and J ends, which lost 0 bases and 10 bases, there was a span of 12 bases. The CDR3 DNA reads TGCAGCGTTGAAGAAGGCAGAATGTCAGCTTTCTTT. Encoded protein: CSVEEGRMSAFF. Full variable domain (rest looked up from reference TRBV29-1 and TRBJ1-1): SAVISQKPSRDICQRGTSLTIQCQVDSQVTMMFWYRQQPGQSLTLIATANQGSEATYESGFVIDKFPISRPNLTFSTLTVSNMSPEDSSIYLCSVEEGRMSAFFGQGTRLTVV.

Worth noting for this clone: Different DNA sequences within this sample yield the same CDR3. The chain carries TRBV18 and TRBJ1-3, with D unresolved. The ends were cut back, 3 bases at V and 0 bases at J, with 9 bases in the middle. Germline CDR1 and CDR2: KGHSH and LQKENI. The CDR3 extends over 15 amino acids. The CDR3 bases are TGTGCCAGCTCACCTGACGGCTTCTCTGGAAACACCATATATTTT. Protein sequence: CASSPDGFSGNTIYF.

The chain carries TRBV5-1 and TRBJ2-7, with D possibly called TRBD1 or TRBD2 (5 bases each). The CDR3 runs 13 residues. Per the germline V gene, CDR1 is SGHRS and CDR2 is YFSETQ. The V gene lost 7 bases and the J gene lost 6 bases, with 17 bases spanning the gap. The CDR3 DNA is TGCGCCAGCGGAATCGCCCCTGGGGGCGAGCAGTACTTC. Amino acid sequence: CASGIAPGGEQYF.

The chain links TRBV9 to TRBJ2-3; weak D call: TRBD2 (5 bases). The CDR3 consists of 16 residues. Germline CDR1 is SGDLS and CDR2 is YYNGEE. The V end was cut by 0 bases, the J end by 5 bases, with 16 bases between. In nucleotides, the CDR3 is TGTGCCAGCAGCGTAGTGATCCGGGGTAGTTTAGATACGCAGTATTTT. Encoded protein: CASSVVIRGSLDTQYF. Combining the CDR3 with reference TRBV9 and TRBJ2-3 gives the whole variable domain DSGVTQTPKHLITATGQRVTLRCSPRSGDLSVYWYQQSLDQGLQFLIQYYNGEERAKGNILERFSAQQFPDLHSELNLSSLELGDSALYFCASSVVIRGSLDTQYFGPGTRLTVL.

This chain links TRBV6-1 with TRBJ2-1, with 14 bases matching TRBD2. The junction had 6 bases not matched to a gene; V was cut back by 6 bases and J by 8 bases. Germline lookup yields CDR1 MNHNS and CDR2 SASEGT. This CDR3 has 15 residues. CDR3 sequence: CASSDGLAGGYEQFF. CDR3 sequence (DNA): TGTGCCAGCAGCGATGGACTAGCGGGAGGCTATGAGCAGTTCTTC.

This clone has just a few counts. V and J are TRBV5-1 and TRBJ1-4; D gene uncertain. Per the germline V gene, CDR1 is SGHRS and CDR2 is YFSETQ. The V gene lost 2 bases and the J gene lost 6 bases, with 17 bases spanning the gap. The CDR3 spans 16 residues. The CDR3 coding sequence is TGCGCCAGCAGCTTAGAACCCCCGGGCTACCATGAAAAACTGTTTTTT. It codes for CASSLEPPGYHEKLFF. Full variable domain (remainder filled in from reference TRBV5-1 and TRBJ1-4): KAGVTQTPRYLIKTRGQQVTLSCSPISGHRSVSWYQQTPGQGLQFLFEYFSETQRNKGNFPGRFSGRQFSNSRSEMNVSTLELGDSALYLCASSLEPPGYHEKLFFGSGTQLSVL.

The genes are TRBV18 and TRBJ1-1; unclear D gene. CDR1 and CDR2 (germline): KGHSH, LQKENI. This CDR3 contains 13 residues. The V and J ends lost 0 bases and 2 bases respectively, with 4 bases between them. The CDR3 region is CASSPPRNTEAFF. The CDR3 coding sequence is TGTGCCAGCTCACCACCCAGAAACACTGAAGCTTTCTTT.

This chain links TRBV7-8 with TRBJ2-7; 7 positions agree with TRBD1. With 1 base clipped from V and 2 bases from J, the junction kept 8 bases outside the gene matches. The CDR3 spans 16 residues. The germline CDR1 and CDR2 sequences are SGHVS and FQNEAQ. In DNA, the CDR3 is TGTGCCAGCAGCTTAGGGGGCACAGGGGCACCCTACGAGCAGTACTTC. This sequence encodes CASSLGGTGAPYEQYF.

The chain links TRBV1 to TRBJ2-5; the table's D call TRBD1 went unverified against the DNA. TRBV1 is a pseudogene locus. The CDR3 covers 15 residues. DNA for the CDR3: TGCACCAGCAGCCAGGGGCGGAGCTTCCAAGAGACCCAGTACTTC. Translation: CTSSQGRSFQETQYF.